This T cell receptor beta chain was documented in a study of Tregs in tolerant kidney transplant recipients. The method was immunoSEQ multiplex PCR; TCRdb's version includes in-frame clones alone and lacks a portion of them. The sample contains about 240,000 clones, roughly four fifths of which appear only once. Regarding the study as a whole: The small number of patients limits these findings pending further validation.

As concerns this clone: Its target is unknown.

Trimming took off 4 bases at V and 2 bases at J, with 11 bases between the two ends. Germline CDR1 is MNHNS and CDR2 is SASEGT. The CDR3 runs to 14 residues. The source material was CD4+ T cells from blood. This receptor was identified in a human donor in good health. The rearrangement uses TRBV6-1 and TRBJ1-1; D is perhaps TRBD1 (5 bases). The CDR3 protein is CASSVGDLNTEAFF. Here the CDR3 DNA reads TGTGCCAGCAGTGTGGGGGACCTAAACACTGAAGCTTTCTTT.